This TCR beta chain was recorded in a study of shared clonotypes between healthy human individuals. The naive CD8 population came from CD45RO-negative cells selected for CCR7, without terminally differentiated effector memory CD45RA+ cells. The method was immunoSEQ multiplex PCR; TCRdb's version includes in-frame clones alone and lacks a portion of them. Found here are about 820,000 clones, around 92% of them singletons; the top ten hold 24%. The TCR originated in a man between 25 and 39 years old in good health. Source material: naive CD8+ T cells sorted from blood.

This CDR3 reads CASSLWSGQGYEQYF. CDR3 bases: TGTGCCAGCAGTTTATGGTCGGGACAGGGCTACGAGCAGTACTTC. The chain uses TRBV28 and TRBJ2-7, with 9 positions matching TRBD1. V trimming: 0 bases; J trimming: 3 bases; junction bases outside the gene matches: 3. CDR1 and CDR2 from the germline V gene are MDHEN and SYDVKM. This CDR3 is built from 15 residues.